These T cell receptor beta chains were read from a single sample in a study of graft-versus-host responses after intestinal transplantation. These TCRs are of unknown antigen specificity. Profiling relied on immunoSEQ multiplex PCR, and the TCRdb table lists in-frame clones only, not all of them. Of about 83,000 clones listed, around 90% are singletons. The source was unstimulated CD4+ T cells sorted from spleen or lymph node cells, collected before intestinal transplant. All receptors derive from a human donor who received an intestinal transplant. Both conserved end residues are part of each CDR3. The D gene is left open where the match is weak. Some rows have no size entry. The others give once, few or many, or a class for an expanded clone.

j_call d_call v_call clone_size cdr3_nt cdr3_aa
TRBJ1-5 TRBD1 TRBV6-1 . TGTGCCAGCAGTGTGGGACAGAGCAATCAGCCCCAGCATTTT CASSVGQSNQPQHF
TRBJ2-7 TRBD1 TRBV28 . TGTGCCAGCGGGACAGGTGCCTACGAGCAGTACTTC CASGTGAYEQYF
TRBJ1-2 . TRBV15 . TGTGCCACCAGCAGAGATTTCCTTCCCTATGGCTACACCTTC CATSRDFLPYGYTF
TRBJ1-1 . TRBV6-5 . TGTGCCAGCAGTACGACAGGAACTGAAGCTTTCTTT CASSTTGTEAFF
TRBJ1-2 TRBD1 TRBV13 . TGTGCCAGCAGGACCGACAGGGTTAAGAACTATGGCTACACCTTC CASRTDRVKNYGYTF
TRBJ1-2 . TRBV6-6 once TGTGCCAGCAGTCCTACAGACAGGAATGGCTACACCTTC CASSPTDRNGYTF
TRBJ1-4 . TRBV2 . TGTGCCAGCAGTGAGGAGTGGGTAACTAATGAAAAACTGTTTTTT CASSEEWVTNEKLFF
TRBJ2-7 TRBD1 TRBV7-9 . TGTGCCAGCAGCTTAGACAGGGGGCTGGACGAGCAGTACTTC CASSLDRGLDEQYF
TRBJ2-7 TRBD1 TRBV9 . TGTGCCAGCAGCGTCTCCGCCGGGACAGGGACCCACGAGCAGTACTTC CASSVSAGTGTHEQYF
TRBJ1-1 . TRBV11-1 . TGTGCCAGCAGCCTTCCCCGGGGAGCAATGAACACTGAAGCTTTCTTT CASSLPRGAMNTEAFF
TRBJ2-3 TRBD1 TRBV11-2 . TGTGCCAGCAGCAGACAGGGAAGCACAGATACGCAGTATTTT CASSRQGSTDTQYF
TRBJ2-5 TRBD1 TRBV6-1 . TGTGCCAGCATCACAGGGGCCCGTCAAGAGACCCAGTACTTC CASITGARQETQYF
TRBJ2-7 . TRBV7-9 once TGTGCCAGCAGCTTGGGAGCCTACGAGCAGTACTTC CASSLGAYEQYF
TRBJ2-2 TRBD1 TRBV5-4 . TGTGCCAGCAGCCTTCGGGACAGGGACACCGGGGAGCTGTTTTTT CASSLRDRDTGELFF
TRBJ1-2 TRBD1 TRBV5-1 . TGCGCCAGCGGCCCCGGGACAGCTAACTATGGCTACACCTTC CASGPGTANYGYTF
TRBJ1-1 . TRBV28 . TGTGCCAGCAGTTTTACTTTAAAGGGGATTGAAGCTTTCTTT CASSFTLKGIEAFF
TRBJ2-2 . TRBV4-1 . TGCGCCAGCAGCCAAGCTTCCGGGGAGCTGTTTTTT CASSQASGELFF
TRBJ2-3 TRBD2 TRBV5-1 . TGCGCCAGCAGCTTGGCCCTAGCGGGAGCTGGAGATACGCAGTATTTT CASSLALAGAGDTQYF
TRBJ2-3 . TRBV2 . TGTGCCAGCCAGGGGGGAGGTGAAGATACGCAGTATTTT CASQGGGEDTQYF
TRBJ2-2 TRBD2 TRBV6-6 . TGTGCCAGCAGTTTAGCGGGAGGGCCCCCCGGGGAGCTGTTTTTT CASSLAGGPPGELFF
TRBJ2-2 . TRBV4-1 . TGCGCCAGCAGCCCTGGGCTATACACCGGGGAGCTGTTTTTT CASSPGLYTGELFF
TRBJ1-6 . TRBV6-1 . TGTGCCAGCAGTGAATCGGGGTCACCCCTCCACTTT CASSESGSPLHF
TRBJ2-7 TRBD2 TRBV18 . TGTGCCAGCTCACTTGTAGGGACTAGCTCCTACGAGCAGTACTTC CASSLVGTSSYEQYF
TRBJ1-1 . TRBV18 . TGTGCCAGCTCACCCGGAGGGCCTACTGAAGCTTTCTTT CASSPGGPTEAFF
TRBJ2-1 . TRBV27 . TGTGCCAGCAGTTTATCCCTAGCCTGGTACAACAATGAGCAGTTCTTC CASSLSLAWYNNEQFF
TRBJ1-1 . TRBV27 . TGTGCCAGCAGTTTATCAGGGGACACTGAAGCTTTCTTT CASSLSGDTEAFF
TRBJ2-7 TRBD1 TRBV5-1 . TGCGCCAGCAGCCTCAGCTTGGGACAGGGCGCTTACGAGCAGTACTTC CASSLSLGQGAYEQYF
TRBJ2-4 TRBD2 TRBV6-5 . TGTGCCAGCAGGGGGGGAGCGGGGCCAAACATTCAGTACTTC CASRGGAGPNIQYF
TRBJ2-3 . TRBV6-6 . TGTGCCAGCAGTTCAACAGATACGCAGTATTTT CASSSTDTQYF
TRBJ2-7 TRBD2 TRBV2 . TGTGCCAGCAGTTGGACTAGCGGGAGAAACGAGCAGTACTTC CASSWTSGRNEQYF
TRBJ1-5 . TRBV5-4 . TGTGCCAGCAGCGTGGGCCCGGCTAGGAATCAGCCCCAGCATTTT CASSVGPARNQPQHF
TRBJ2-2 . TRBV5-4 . TGTGCCAGCGGCCGCCTGGAGGTCGGGGAGCTGTTTTTT CASGRLEVGELFF
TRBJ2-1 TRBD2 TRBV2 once TGTGCCAGCAGAGACGGACTAGCGCCCTACAATGAGCAGTTCTTC CASRDGLAPYNEQFF
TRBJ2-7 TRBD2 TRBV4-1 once TGCGCCAGCAGCCAAGGAATCGGGGGGGCGTACGAGCAGTACTTC CASSQGIGGAYEQYF
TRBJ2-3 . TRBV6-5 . TGTGCCAGCAGCCGCGGGGGCGGGGCGCAGTATTTT CASSRGGGAQYF
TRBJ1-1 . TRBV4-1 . TGCGCCAGCAGCCAAGAGCCGGGGGATAGAAACACTGAAGCTTTCTTT CASSQEPGDRNTEAFF
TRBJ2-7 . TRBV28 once TGTGCCAGCAGTGTATCAGGTTACGAGCAGTACTTC CASSVSGYEQYF
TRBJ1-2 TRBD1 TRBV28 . TGTGCCAGCAGAGGCCCGGACAGGACCAACTATGGCTACACCTTC CASRGPDRTNYGYTF
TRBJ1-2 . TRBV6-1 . TGTGCCAGCAGTGAAGCGGGAGGTCTCCACTATGGCTACACCTTC CASSEAGGLHYGYTF
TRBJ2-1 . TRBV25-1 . TGTGCCAGCAGGCCAACAGGGCTCTATTCCTACAATGAGCAGTTCTTC CASRPTGLYSYNEQFF
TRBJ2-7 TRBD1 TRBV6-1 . TGTGCCAGCAGTGAAAGCCTGGGCAGGGGGCTCTACGAGCAGTACTTC CASSESLGRGLYEQYF
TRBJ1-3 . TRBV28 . TGTGCCAGCGGCGGTGGGGGCAGGGGCTCTGGAAACACCATATATTTT CASGGGGRGSGNTIYF
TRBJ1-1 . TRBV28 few TGTGCCAGCAGTTCGATAAGGAGGGCTTTCTTT CASSSIRRAFF
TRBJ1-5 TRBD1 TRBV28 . TGTGCCAGCATGGAGACAGGGGGCCAGTTCGGTCAGCCCCAGCATTTT CASMETGGQFGQPQHF
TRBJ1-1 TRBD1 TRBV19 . TGTGCCAGTAGTAGCCGGACAGGGGGGATGAACACTGAAGCTTTCTTT CASSSRTGGMNTEAFF
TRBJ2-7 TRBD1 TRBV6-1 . TGTGCCAGCAGCCAGCGGGACAGGGCGAACGAGCAGTACTTC CASSQRDRANEQYF
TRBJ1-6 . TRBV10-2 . TGCGCCAGCAGTGAGGTAGGGGCTTCACCCCTCCACTTT CASSEVGASPLHF
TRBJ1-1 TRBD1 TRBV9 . TGTGCCAGCAGCGCTACGATACAGGGGGCAGGGACTGAAGCTTTCTTT CASSATIQGAGTEAFF
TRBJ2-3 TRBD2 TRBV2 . TGTGCCAGCACCTTTGAGCTAGCGGGAATGACAGATACGCAGTATTTT CASTFELAGMTDTQYF
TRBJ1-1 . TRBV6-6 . TGTGCCAGCAGTTTCGCCGGGGGGGACACTGAAGCTTTCTTT CASSFAGGDTEAFF
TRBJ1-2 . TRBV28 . TGTGCCAGCAGTTTAACAGTTGGTAGCTATGGCTACACCTTC CASSLTVGSYGYTF
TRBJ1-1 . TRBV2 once TGTGCCAGCAGTTCCCCACTCGGGGACACTGAAGCTTTCTTT CASSSPLGDTEAFF
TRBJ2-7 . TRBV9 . TGTGCCAGCAGCCCCTGGGCGCTGGGGGGGCCCTACGAGCAGTACTTC CASSPWALGGPYEQYF
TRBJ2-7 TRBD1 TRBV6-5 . TGTGCCAGCAGTTACCAGGGGGCCGGCGAGCAGTACTTC CASSYQGAGEQYF
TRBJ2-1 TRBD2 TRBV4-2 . TGTGCCAGCAGCCAAACCGGGACTAGCGGCTACAATGAGCAGTTCTTC CASSQTGTSGYNEQFF
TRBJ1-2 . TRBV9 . TGTGCCAGCAGTCGGTCAACAGGGATATCTAACTATGGCTACACCTTC CASSRSTGISNYGYTF